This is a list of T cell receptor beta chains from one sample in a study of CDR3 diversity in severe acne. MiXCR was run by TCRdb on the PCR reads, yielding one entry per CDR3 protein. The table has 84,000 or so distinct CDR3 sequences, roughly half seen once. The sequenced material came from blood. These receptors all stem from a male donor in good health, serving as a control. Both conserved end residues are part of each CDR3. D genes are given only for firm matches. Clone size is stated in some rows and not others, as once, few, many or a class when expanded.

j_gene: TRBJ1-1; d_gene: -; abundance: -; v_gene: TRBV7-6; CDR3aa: CASSFYICSAEDDGAFF; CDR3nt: -
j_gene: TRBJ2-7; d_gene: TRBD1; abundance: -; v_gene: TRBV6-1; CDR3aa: CASRVTGGRGYEQYF; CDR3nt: TGTGCCAGCAGGGTGACAGGGGGAAGAGGATACGAGCAGTACTTC
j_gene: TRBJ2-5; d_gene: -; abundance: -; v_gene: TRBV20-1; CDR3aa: CSARPTETQYF; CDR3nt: TGCAGTGCTAGACCTACAGAGACCCAGTACTTC
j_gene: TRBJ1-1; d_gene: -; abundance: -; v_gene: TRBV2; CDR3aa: CASSETGPTEAFF; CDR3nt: TGTGCCAGCAGCGAAACAGGGCCCACTGAAGCTTTCTTT
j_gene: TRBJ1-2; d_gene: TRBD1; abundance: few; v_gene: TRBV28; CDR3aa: CASKTGFGYTF; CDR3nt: TGTGCCAGCAAGACAGGGTTTGGCTACACCTTC
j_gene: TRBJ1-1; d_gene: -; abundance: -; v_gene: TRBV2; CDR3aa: CASSQMGGNEAFF; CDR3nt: TGTGCCAGCAGTCAAATGGGGGGGAATGAAGCTTTCTTT
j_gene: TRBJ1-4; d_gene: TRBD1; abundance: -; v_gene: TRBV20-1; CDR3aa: CSATRQGQNEKLSF; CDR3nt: TGTAGTGCTACGCGACAGGGGCAGAACGAAAAACTGTCTTTT
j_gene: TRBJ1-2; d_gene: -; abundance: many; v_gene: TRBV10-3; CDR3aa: CAISETMDGYTF; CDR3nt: TGTGCCATCAGTGAGACGATGGATGGCTACACCTTC
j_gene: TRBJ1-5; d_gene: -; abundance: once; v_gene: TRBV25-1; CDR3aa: CASSKDSNQPQHF; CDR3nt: TGTGCCAGCAGTAAAGACAGCAATCAGCCCCAGCATTTT
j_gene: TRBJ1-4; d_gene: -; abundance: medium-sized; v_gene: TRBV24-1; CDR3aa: CATSDRQFKYNEKLFF; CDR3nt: TGTGCCACCAGTGACCGGCAATTTAAGTATAATGAAAAACTGTTTTTT
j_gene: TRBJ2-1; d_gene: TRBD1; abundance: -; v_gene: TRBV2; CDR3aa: CASRDRAGYNEQFF; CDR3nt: TGTGCCAGCAGGGACAGGGCCGGCTACAATGAGCAGTTCTTC
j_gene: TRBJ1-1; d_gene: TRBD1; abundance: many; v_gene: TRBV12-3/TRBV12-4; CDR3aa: CASRAPGQKNTEAFF; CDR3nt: TGTGCCAGCAGAGCTCCGGGACAGAAGAACACTGAAGCTTTCTTT
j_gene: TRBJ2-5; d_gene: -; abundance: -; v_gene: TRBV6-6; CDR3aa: CASSSHQETQYF; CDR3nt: TGTGCCAGCAGTTCACACCAAGAGACCCAGTACTTC
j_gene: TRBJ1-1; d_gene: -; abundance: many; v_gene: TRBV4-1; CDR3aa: CASSHQNGGLEAFF; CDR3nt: TGCGCCAGCAGCCATCAAAACGGAGGTTTAGAGGCTTTCTTT
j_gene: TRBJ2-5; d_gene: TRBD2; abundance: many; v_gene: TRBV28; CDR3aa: CASSSSGAWGTQYF; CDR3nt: TGTGCCAGCAGCTCTAGCGGGGCATGGGGGACCCAGTACTTC
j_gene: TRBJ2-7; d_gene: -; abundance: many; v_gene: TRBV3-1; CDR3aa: CASSQDLSYEQYF; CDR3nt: TGTGCCAGCAGCCAAGATTTGAGCTACGAGCAGTACTTC
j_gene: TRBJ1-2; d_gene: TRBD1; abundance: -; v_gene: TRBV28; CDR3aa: CASSLIGTGGYNGYTF; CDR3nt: TGTGCCAGCAGTTTGATAGGGACAGGGGGATATAATGGCTACACCTTC
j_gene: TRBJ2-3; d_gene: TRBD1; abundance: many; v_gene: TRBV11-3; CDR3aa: CASSSGTGTHTQYF; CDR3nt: TGTGCCAGCAGCTCCGGGACAGGGACACATACGCAGTATTTT
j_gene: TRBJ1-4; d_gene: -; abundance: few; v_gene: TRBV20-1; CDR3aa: CSAMRATNEKLFF; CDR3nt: TGCAGTGCTATGCGGGCAACTAATGAAAAACTGTTTTTT
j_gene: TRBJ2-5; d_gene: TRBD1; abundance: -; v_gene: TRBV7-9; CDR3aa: CASSLRTGGEETQYF; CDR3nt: TGTGCCAGCAGCTTAAGGACAGGGGGCGAGGAGACCCAGTACTTC
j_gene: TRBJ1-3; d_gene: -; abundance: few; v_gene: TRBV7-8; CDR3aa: CASSLEAGNTIYF; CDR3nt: TGTGCCAGCAGCTTGGAGGCTGGAAACACCATATATTTT
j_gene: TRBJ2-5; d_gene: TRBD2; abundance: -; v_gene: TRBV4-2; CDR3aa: CASSQVVAGGSETQYF; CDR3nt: TGTGCCAGCAGCCAAGTGGTAGCGGGAGGGAGTGAGACCCAGTACTTC
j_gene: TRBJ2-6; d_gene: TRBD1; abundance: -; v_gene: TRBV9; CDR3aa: CASSVGQGVSGANVLTF; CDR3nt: TGTGCCAGCAGCGTAGGGCAGGGGGTTTCTGGGGCCAACGTCCTGACTTTC
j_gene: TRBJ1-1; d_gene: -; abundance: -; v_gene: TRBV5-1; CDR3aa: CASSSRPLNTEAFF; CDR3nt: TGCGCCAGCAGCTCAAGGCCCCTGAACACTGAAGCTTTCTTT
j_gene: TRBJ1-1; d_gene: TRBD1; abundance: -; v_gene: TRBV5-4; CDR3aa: CASSSGQGKINTEAFF; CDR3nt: TGTGCCAGCAGCTCGGGACAGGGCAAAATTAACACTGAAGCTTTCTTT
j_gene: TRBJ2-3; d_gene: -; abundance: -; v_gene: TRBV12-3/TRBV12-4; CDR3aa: CASSLTLGTDTQYF; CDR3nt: TGTGCCAGCAGTTTAACATTGGGGACAGATACGCAGTATTTT
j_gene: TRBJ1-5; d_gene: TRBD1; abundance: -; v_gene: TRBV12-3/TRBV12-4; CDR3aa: CASAPGTGVDQPQHF; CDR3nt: TGTGCTAGTGCCCCCGGGACAGGGGTAGATCAGCCCCAGCATTTT
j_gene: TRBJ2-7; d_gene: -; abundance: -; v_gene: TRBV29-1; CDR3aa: CSVITSPSSYEQYF; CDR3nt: TGCAGCGTTATTACTAGCCCGAGCTCCTATGAGCAGTACTTC
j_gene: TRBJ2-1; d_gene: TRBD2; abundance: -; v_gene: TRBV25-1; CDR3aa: CASSDSRTSWLDEQFF; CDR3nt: TGTGCCAGCAGTGACTCCAGGACTAGCTGGCTCGATGAGCAGTTCTTC
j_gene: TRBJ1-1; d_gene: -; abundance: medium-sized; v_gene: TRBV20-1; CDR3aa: CSASSETYTEAFF; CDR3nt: TGCAGTGCTAGTTCGGAGACCTACACTGAAGCTTTCTTT
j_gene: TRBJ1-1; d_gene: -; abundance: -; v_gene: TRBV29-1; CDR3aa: CSVVRQAGTEAFF; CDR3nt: TGCAGCGTTGTTCGACAGGCGGGAACTGAAGCTTTCTTT
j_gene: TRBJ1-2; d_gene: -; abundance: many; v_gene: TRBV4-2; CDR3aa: CASSQGRVGYTF; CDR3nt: TGTGCCAGCAGCCAAGGAAGGGTCGGCTACACCTTC
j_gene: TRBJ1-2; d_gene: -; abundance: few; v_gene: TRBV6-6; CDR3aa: CASSYGGYGYTF; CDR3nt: TGTGCCAGCAGTTACGGTGGTTATGGCTACACCTTC
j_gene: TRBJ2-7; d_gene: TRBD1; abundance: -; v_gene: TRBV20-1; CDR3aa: CSARLSGQGGYEQYF; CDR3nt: TGCAGTGCCAGACTCTCGGGACAGGGTGGATACGAGCAGTACTTC
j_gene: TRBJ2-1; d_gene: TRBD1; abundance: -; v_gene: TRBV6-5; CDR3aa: CASSLTGGAYTEQFF; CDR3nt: TGTGCCAGCAGTCTGACAGGGGGGGCCTACACCGAGCAGTTCTTC
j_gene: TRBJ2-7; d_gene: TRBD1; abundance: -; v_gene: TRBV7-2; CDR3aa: CASSKGQGHEQYF; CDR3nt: TGCGCCAGCAGCAAGGGACAGGGACACGAGCAGTACTTC
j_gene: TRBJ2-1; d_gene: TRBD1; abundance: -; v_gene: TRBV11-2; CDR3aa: CASSLGQVEVDEQFF; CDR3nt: TGTGCCAGCAGCCTGGGACAGGTAGAAGTGGATGAGCAGTTCTTC
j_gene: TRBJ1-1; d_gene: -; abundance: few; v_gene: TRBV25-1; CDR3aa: CASQILGGTEAFF; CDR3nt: TGTGCCAGCCAGATTTTAGGGGGCACTGAAGCTTTCTTT
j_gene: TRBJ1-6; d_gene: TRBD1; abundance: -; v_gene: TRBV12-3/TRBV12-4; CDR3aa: CASSLVTGDNSPLHF; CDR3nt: TGTGCCAGCAGCTTGGTCACAGGGGACAATTCACCCCTCCACTTT
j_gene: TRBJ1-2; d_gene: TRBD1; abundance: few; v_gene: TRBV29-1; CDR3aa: CSVGTGEDYGYTF; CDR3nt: TGCAGCGTTGGAACAGGGGAGGACTATGGCTACACCTTC
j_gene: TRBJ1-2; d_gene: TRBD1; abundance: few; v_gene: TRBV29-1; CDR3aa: CSVKTPRTGDDGYTF; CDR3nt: TGCAGCGTCAAAACTCCGAGGACAGGGGACGATGGCTACACCTTC
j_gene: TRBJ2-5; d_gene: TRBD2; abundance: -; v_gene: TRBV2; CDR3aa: CASRGGSGRAETQYF; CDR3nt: TGTGCCAGCCGAGGGGGTAGCGGGAGGGCTGAGACCCAGTACTTC
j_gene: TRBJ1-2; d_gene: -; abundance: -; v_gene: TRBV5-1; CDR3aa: CASHWPTEALYGYTF; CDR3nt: TGCGCCAGCCACTGGCCGACCGAAGCCCTCTATGGCTACACCTTC
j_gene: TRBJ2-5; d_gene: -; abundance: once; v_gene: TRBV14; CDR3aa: CASSSSRRGLRGETQYF; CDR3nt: TGTGCCAGCAGCTCCTCCCGCAGGGGATTACGGGGAGAGACCCAGTACTTC
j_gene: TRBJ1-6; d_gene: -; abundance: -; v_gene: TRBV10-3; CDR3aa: CAISPTPLHF; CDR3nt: TGTGCCATCAGCCCGACACCCCTCCACTTT
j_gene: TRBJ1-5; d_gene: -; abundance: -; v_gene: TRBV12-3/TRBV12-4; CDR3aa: CASSLAIGGGRNQPQHF; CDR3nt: TGTGCCAGCAGTTTGGCAATAGGAGGAGGAAGGAATCAGCCCCAGCATTTT
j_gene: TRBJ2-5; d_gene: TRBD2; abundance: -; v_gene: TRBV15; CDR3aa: CATSQREGERETQYF; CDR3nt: TGTGCCACCAGCCAGCGGGAGGGGGAGCGGGAGACCCAGTACTTC
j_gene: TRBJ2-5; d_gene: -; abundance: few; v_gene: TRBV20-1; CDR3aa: CSGSGRQTQYF; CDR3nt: TGCAGTGGAAGTGGGCGACAGACCCAGTACTTC
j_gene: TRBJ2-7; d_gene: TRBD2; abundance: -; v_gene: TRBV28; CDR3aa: CASRRLAVYEQYF; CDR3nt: TGTGCCAGCAGACGACTAGCGGTGTACGAGCAGTACTTC
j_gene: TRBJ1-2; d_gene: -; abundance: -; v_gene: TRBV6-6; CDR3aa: CASSYRRELLANYGYTF; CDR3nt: TGTGCCAGCAGTTATAGAAGGGAGTTGCTAGCTAACTATGGCTACACCTTC
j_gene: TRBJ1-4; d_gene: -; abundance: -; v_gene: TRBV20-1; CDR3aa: CSARDRQFSGEKLFF; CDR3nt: TGCAGTGCTAGAGATCGGCAGTTCTCTGGGGAAAAACTGTTTTTT
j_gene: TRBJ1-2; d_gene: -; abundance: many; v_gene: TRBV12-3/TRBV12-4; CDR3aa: CASSFTGPYGYTF; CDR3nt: TGTGCCAGCAGTTTTACAGGCCCCTATGGCTACACCTTC
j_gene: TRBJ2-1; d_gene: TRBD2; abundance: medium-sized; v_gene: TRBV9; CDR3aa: CASSDTSGSYNEQFF; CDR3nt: TGTGCCAGCAGCGACACTAGCGGGAGTTACAATGAGCAGTTCTTC
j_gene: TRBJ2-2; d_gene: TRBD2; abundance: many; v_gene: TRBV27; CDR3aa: CASPGYGLAGYTGELFF; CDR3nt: TGTGCCAGCCCCGGTTACGGACTAGCGGGATACACCGGGGAGCTGTTTTTT
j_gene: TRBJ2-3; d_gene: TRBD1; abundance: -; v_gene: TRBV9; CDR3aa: CASSVGVGQLKDTQYF; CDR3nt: TGTGCCAGCAGCGTAGGGGTGGGACAGCTGAAAGATACGCAGTATTTT
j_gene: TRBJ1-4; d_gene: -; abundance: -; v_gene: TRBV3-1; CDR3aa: CASSQGFSEKLFF; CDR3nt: TGTGCCAGCAGCCAGGGGTTTAGTGAAAAACTGTTTTTT
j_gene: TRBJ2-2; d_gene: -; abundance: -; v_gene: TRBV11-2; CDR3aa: CASSSTATGELFF; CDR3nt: TGTGCCAGCAGCTCCACCGCCACCGGGGAGCTGTTTTTT
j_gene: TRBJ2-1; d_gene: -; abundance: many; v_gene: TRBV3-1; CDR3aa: CASSQDLAGGDEQFF; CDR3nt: TGTGCCAGCAGCCAAGATTTGGCTGGAGGGGATGAGCAGTTCTTC
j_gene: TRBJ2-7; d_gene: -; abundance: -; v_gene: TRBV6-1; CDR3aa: CASSGATGSYEQYF; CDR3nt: TGTGCCAGCAGTGGGGCAACGGGCTCCTACGAGCAGTACTTC
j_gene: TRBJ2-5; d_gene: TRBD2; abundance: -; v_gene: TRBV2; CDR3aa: CASSEAPLPQSREGETQYF; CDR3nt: TGTGCCAGCAGTGAAGCTCCCCTCCCGCAGTCCCGGGAGGGAGAGACCCAGTACTTC